This TCR beta chain was captured in a study of early T cells in non-severe SARS-CoV-2 infection. TCRdb called the 5' RACE reads again in MiXCR, with one record for every CDR3 protein. The sample includes roughly 32,000 distinct CDR3 sequences, under 7.5% seen only once; the top ten take approximately 37%. Study results and caveats: The VDJdb matching leaned toward anti-spike CD8 responses and overlooked private and CD4 specificities.

This clonotype was observed many times. Its antigen remains unknown. Germline-derived CDR1 and CDR2 are KGHSH and LQKENI. CDR3 length: 14 residues. V was clipped by 5 bases and J by 6 bases, with 17 bases between them. This TCR came from an adult who was a healthcare worker with PCR-confirmed SARS-CoV-2 infection or an uninfected control (not recorded which). Sequences were obtained from whole blood. The rearrangement uses TRBV18 and TRBJ2-7; either TRBD1 or TRBD2 may fit D (5 bases each). CDR3 amino acids: CASSFDGAEGEQYF. DNA of the CDR3: TGTGCCAGCTCATTCGACGGGGCCGAGGGCGAGCAGTACTTC. The variable domain in full, with the rest retrieved from reference TRBV18 and TRBJ2-7, is NAGVMQNPRHLVRRRGQEARLRCSPMKGHSHVYWYRQLPEEGLKFMVYLQKENIIDESGMPKERFSAEFPKEGPSILRIQQVVRGDSAAYFCASSFDGAEGEQYFGPGTRLTVT.